This T cell receptor (beta chain) was obtained from a study of breast tumors, draining lymph nodes, adjacent tissues. TCRdb reanalysed the multiplex PCR reads using MiXCR and keeps one entry per CDR3 protein. The repertoire holds some 250,000 distinct CDR3 sequences, with less than 40% as singletons. Study observations and caveats: Data only fit, rather than demonstrated, lymph node origin of most tumor T cells. Luminal-like breast cancer showed significantly higher tumor–nontumor repertoire similarity than basal-like. Tumor TCR diversity was below lymph nodes but above nontumor tissue. The data were judged consistent with most tumor T cells coming from lymph node and expanding in tumor.

This clonotype was observed many times. Its antigen remains unidentified. In germline, CDR1 is DFQATT, CDR2 SNEGSKA (reference sequence). There are 15 residues in the CDR3. Between the trimmed V and J ends, which lost 1 base and 6 bases, there was a span of 18 bases. The lymph nodes were axillary draining lymph nodes from breast cancer patients. This chain uses TRBV20-1 with TRBJ1-2, with unresolved D. The TCR comes from a female donor with breast cancer. Some clones in this sample may be carry-over from other donors' samples. Sequenced material: axillary lymph node tissue. This CDR3 reads CSARAWSPGSDGYTF. CDR3 sequence (DNA): TGCAGTGCTAGAGCCTGGAGTCCGGGATCAGATGGCTACACCTTC.